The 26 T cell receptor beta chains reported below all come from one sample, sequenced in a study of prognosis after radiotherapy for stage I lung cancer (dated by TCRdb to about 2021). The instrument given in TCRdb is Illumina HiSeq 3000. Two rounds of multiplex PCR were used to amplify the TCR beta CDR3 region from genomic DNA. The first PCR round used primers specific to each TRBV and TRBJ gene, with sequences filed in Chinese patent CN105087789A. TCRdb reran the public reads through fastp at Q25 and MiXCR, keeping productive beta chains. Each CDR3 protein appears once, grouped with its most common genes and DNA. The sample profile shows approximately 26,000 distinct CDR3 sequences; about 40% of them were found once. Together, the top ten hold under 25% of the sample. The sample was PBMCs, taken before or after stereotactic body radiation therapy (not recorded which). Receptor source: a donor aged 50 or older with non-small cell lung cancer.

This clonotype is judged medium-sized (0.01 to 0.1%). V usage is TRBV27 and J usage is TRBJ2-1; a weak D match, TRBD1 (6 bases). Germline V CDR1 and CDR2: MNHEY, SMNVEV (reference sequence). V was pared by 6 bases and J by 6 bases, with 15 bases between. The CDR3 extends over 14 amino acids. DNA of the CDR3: TGTGCCAGCAGCCACTTCCTAGGGGGCAATGAGCAGTTCTTC. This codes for CASSHFLGGNEQFF.

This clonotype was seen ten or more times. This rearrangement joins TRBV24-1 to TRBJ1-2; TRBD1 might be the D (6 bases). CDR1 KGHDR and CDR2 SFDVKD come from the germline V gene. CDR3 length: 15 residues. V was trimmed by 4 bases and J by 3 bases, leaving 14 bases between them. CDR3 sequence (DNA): TGTGCCACCAGTGAGGGGGGGCGAGAGGACTATGGCTACACCTTC. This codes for CATSEGGREDYGYTF.

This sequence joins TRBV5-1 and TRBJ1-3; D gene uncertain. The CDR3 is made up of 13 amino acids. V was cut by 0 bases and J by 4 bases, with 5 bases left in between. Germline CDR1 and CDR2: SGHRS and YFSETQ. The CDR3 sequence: CASSLEQGNTIYF. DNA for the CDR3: TGCGCCAGCAGCTTGGAACAGGGAAACACCATATATTTT.

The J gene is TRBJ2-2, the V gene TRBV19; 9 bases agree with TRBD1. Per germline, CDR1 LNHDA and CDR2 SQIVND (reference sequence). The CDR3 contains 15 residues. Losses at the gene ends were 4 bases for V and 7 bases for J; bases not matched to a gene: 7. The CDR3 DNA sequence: TGTGCCAGTAGTAGAACACAGGGGGCAGGCGGGGAGCTGTTTTTT. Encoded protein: CASSRTQGAGGELFF. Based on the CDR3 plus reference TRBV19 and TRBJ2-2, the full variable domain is DGGITQSPKYLFRKEGQNVTLSCEQNLNHDAMYWYRQDPGQGLRLIYYSQIVNDFQKGDIAEGYSVSREKKESFPLTVTSAQKNPTAFYLCASSRTQGAGGELFFGEGSRLTVL.

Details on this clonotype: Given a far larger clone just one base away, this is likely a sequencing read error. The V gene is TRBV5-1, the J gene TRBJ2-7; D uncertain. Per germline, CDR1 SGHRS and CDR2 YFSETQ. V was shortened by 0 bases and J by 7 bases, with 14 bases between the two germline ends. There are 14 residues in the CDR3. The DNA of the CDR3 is TGCGCCAGCAGCTTGGGTTGGCGCCAGGATGAGCAGTACTTC. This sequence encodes CASSLGWRQDEQYF.

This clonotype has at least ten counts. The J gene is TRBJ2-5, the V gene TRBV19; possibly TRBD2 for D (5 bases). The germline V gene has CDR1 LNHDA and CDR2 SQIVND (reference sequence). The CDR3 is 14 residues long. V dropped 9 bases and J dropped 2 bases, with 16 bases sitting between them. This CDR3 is CASSLSRGQETQYF. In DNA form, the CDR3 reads TGTGCCAGCAGCTTATCGAGAGGGCAAGAGACCCAGTACTTC.

The CDR3 spells CASSLWLASPFISDTQYF. In DNA, the CDR3 is TGTGCCAGCAGTTTGTGGCTAGCTTCCCCTTTTATCTCAGATACGCAGTATTTT. The chain recombines TRBV28 with TRBJ2-3; weak D call: TRBD2 (5 bases). The V end was cut by 3 bases, the J end by 4 bases, with 23 bases between. CDR3 length: 18 residues. CDR1 MDHEN and CDR2 SYDVKM come from the germline V gene.

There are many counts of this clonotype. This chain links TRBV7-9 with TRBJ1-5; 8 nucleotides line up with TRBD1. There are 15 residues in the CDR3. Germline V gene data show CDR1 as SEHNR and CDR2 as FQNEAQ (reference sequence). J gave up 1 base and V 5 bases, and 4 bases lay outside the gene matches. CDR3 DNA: TGTGCCAGCAGCGCCGACAGGGGAAGCAATCAGCCCCAGCATTTT. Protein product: CASSADRGSNQPQHF.

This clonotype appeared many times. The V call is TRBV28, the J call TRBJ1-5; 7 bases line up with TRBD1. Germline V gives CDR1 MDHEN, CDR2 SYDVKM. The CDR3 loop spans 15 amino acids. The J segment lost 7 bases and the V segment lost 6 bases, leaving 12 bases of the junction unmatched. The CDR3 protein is CASRSDRVRGQPQHF. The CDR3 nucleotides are TGTGCCAGCAGATCAGACAGGGTCAGAGGCCAGCCCCAGCATTTT.

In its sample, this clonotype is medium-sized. CDR3 sequence reads: CATSWTGDSEQYF. The CDR3 nucleotides are TGTGCCACCAGTTGGACAGGGGATTCCGAGCAGTACTTC. This chain links TRBV24-1 with TRBJ2-7; 9 bases line up with TRBD1. Trimming at V came to 6 bases and at J to 6 bases, leaving 5 bases not matched to a gene. Germline V gene data show CDR1 as KGHDR and CDR2 as SFDVKD. This CDR3 comprises 13 residues.

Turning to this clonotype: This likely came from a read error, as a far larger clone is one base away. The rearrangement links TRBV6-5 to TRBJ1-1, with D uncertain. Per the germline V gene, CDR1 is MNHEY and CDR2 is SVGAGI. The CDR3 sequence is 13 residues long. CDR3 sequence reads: CANSSGPNTEAFF. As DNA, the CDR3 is TGTGCCAACAGTTCCGGGCCGAACACTGAAGCTTTCTTT.

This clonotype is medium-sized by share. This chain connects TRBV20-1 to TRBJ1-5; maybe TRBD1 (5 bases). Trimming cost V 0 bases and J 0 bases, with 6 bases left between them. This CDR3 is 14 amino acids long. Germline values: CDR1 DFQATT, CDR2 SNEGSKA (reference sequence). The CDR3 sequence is CSAREQGSNQPQHF. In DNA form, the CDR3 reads TGCAGTGCTAGAGAGCAGGGTAGCAATCAGCCCCAGCATTTT.

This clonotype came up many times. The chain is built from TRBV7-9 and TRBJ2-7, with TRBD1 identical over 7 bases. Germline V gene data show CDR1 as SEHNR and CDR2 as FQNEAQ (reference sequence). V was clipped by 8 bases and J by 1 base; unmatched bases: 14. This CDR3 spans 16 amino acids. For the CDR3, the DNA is TGTGCCAGCTCGATCGTCTGGGACAGCGAGTCCTACGAGCAGTACTTC. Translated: CASSIVWDSESYEQYF.

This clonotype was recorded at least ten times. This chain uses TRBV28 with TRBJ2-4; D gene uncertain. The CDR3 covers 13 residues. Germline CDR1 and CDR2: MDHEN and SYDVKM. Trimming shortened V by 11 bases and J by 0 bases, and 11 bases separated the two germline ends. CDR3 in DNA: TGTGCCGGCGGAACGGGAGCCAAAAACATTCAGTACTTC. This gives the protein CAGGTGAKNIQYF.

CDR3 in DNA: TGTGCCAGCAGTGAAGTCGGTGTGACACAACTGGATGGCTACACCTTC. This codes for CASSEVGVTQLDGYTF. The V gene is TRBV6-1, the J gene TRBJ1-2; D ambiguous. Germline loops: CDR1 MNHNS, CDR2 SASEGT. The length of the CDR3 is 16 residues. V lost 1 base and J 6 bases, leaving 18 bases between the germline ends.

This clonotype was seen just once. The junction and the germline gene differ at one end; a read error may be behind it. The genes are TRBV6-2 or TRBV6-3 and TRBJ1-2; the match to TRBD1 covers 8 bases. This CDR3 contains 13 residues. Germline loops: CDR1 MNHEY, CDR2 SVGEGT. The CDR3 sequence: CASSDSTGVGYTF. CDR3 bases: TGTGCCAGCAGTGACTCGACAGGGGTTGGCTACACCTTC.

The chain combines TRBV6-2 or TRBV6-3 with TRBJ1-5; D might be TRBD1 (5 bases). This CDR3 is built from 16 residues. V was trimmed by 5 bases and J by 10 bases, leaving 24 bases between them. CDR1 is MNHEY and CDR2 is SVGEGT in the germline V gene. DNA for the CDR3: TGTGCCAGCAGTGAACCTCTAGGCGGGACCATTCTCCCCCAGCATTTT. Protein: CASSEPLGGTILPQHF.

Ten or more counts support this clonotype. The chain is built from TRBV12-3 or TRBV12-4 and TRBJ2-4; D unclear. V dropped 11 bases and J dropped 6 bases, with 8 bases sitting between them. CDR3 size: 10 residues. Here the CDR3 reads CAPPGNIQYF. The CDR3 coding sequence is TGTGCCCCCCCGGGAAACATTCAGTACTTC.

This CDR3 reads CASSQDPNTDTQYF. The CDR3 DNA reads as TGTGCCAGCAGCCAAGATCCCAACACAGATACGCAGTATTTT. The V and J genes are TRBV4-2 and TRBJ2-3, with D unresolved. Germline loops: CDR1 LGHNA, CDR2 YNFKEQ. Trimming stripped 0 bases from V and 2 bases from J, with 6 bases between. The CDR3 has 14 residues.

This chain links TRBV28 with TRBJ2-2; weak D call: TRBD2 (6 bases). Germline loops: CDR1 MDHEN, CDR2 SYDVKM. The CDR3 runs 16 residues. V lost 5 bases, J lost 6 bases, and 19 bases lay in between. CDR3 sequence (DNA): TGTGCCAGCAGTACCCCACCGGGCCGGGGGTCCGGGGAGCTGTTTTTT. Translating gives CASSTPPGRGSGELFF.

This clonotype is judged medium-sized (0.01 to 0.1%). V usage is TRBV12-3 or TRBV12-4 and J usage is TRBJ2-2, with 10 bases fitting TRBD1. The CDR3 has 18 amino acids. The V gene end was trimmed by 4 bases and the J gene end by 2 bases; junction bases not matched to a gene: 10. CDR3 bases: TGTGCCAGCAGTTCAGGCAAAGGGGACAGGGGTAACACCGGGGAGCTGTTTTTT. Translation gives CASSSGKGDRGNTGELFF.

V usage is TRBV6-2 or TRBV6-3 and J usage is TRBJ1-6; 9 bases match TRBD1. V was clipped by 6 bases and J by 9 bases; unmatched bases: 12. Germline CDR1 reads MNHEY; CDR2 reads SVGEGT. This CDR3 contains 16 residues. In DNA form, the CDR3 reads TGTGCCAGCAGACGCTCACAGGGGGCGCGGAGTTCACCCCTCCACTTT. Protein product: CASRRSQGARSSPLHF.

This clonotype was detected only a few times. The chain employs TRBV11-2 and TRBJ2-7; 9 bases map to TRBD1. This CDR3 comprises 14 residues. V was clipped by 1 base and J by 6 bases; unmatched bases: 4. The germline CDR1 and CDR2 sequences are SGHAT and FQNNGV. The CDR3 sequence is CASSLVGTGIEQYF. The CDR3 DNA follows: TGTGCCAGCAGCTTAGTGGGGACAGGGATCGAGCAGTACTTC.

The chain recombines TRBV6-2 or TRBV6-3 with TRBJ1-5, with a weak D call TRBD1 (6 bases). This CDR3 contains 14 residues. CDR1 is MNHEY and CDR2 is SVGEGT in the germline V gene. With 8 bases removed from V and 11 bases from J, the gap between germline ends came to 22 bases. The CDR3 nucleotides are TGTGCCAGCCTTAGACCCGGGGGCGTTGAGTCCCAGCATTTT. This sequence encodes CASLRPGGVESQHF.

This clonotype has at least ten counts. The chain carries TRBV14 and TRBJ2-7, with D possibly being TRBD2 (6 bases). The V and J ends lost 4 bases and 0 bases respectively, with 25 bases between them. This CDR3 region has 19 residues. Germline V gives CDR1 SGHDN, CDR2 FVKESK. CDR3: CASSRQLYPQGGASYEQYF. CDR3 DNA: TGTGCCAGCAGCCGACAACTCTATCCCCAGGGCGGGGCCTCCTACGAGCAGTACTTC.

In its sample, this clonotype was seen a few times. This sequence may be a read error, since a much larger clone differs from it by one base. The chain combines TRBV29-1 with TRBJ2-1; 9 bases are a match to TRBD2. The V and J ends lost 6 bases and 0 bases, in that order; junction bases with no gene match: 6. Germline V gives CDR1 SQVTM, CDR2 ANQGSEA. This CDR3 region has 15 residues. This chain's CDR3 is CSVFSSGISYNEQFF. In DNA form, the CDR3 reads TGCAGCGTGTTTTCTAGCGGGATCTCCTACAATGAGCAGTTCTTC.